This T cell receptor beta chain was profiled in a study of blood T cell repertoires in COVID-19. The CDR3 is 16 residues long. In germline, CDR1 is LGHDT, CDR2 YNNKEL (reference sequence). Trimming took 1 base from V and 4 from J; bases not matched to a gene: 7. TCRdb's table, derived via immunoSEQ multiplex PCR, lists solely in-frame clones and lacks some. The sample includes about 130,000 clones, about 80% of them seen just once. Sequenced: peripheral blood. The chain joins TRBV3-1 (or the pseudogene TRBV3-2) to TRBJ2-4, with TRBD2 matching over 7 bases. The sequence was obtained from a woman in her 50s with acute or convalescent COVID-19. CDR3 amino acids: CASSQGPSGVKNIQYF. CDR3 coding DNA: TGTGCCAGCAGCCAAGGGCCCAGCGGGGTAAAAAACATTCAGTACTTC.